This TCR beta chain came from a study of T cells after yellow fever vaccination. In this sample, this clonotype turned up many times. Its antigen is currently unknown. The junction shows a germline mismatch at one end, possibly a read error. The CDR3 has 14 residues. Germline values: CDR1 SGHRS, CDR2 YFSETQ. Regarding the study as a whole: The secondary response was weaker but peaked faster, day 5 versus 15. Subsequent to the booster, the majority of primary-vaccination clones reappeared (around 96% CD4, 88% CD8). Among all clonotypes, a small share was observed in both CD4 and CD8 compartments.

5'RACE template switching produced TCR cDNA carrying a universal primer site and UMIs. TCRdb ran MiXCR on the 5' RACE reads and lists one entry per CDR3 protein. The sample lists 300,000 to 400,000 distinct CDR3 sequences, 7% to 9% occurring once. The source is a young man who received the YFV17D yellow fever vaccine. Material: PBMCs, obtained roughly 45 days after the first yellow fever vaccination. The chain couples TRBV5-1 to TRBJ1-1, with D possibly matching TRBD1 (6 bases). In DNA form, the CDR3 reads TGTGCCAGCAGCTTGACCGGGGGCAACACTGAAGCTTTCTTT. It encodes CASSLTGGNTEAFF.